The 16 T cell receptor beta chains listed next were all sequenced from one sample in a study of esophageal squamous cell carcinoma under preoperative chemotherapy. TCRdb passed the PCR reads through MiXCR, listing each CDR3 protein once. The data hold around 34,000 distinct CDR3 sequences, with less than 65% observed a single time. Regarding time point: after preoperative PTX-NDP chemotherapy. This specimen was collected from a patient given preoperative chemotherapy. Every receptor here comes from a human donor with esophageal squamous cell carcinoma. The donor label of this sample is uncertain.

With respect to this clonotype: One end of the junction does not line up with germline, which may come from a read error. V and J are TRBV7-2 and TRBJ2-3; no definite D call. In germline, CDR1 is SGHTA, CDR2 FQGNSA. The CDR3 has 16 residues. CDR3 sequence reads: CASRRRDPGYVDTQYF. The CDR3 DNA reads TGTGCCAGCAGGAGGCGAGACCCCGGATACGTAGATACCCAGTATTTC.

This clonotype was counted at least ten times. The J gene is TRBJ2-5, the V gene TRBV5-5; 9 bases agree with TRBD2. This CDR3 is 14 amino acids long. After removal of 7 bases from V and 2 bases from J, the junction contained 6 bases not matched to a gene. Germline lookup yields CDR1 SGHKS and CDR2 YYEKEE (reference sequence). The CDR3 sequence is CASSRGGVQETQYF. DNA for the CDR3: TGTGCCAGCTCTCGCGGGGGGGTTCAAGAGACCCAGTACTTC.

This rearrangement joins TRBV6-1 to TRBJ2-3; 14 bases line up with TRBD2. The DNA end lines up better with TRBJ2-7; the J call may be wrong. Germline values: CDR1 MNHNS, CDR2 SASEGT. The CDR3 is 16 residues long. CDR3 sequence: CASSEGTSGSPHEQYF. CDR3 in DNA: TGTGCCAGCAGTGAGGGGACTAGCGGGAGTCCCCACGAGCAGTACTTC.

V usage is TRBV7-6 and J usage is TRBJ2-3; the D call may be TRBD1 or TRBD2 (5 bases each). The CDR3 extends over 16 amino acids. Per germline, CDR1 SGHVS and CDR2 FNYEAQ. Trimming removed 3 bases from V and 5 bases from J, with 18 bases in between. This chain's CDR3 is CASSFSGLGVKDTQYF. The CDR3 nucleotides are TGTGCCAGCAGCTTTTCGGGCCTGGGGGTCAAAGATACGCAGTATTTT.

The V gene is TRBV7-2, the J gene TRBJ1-4; D unresolved. This CDR3 is 15 amino acids long. V was trimmed by 4 bases and J by 0 bases, leaving 9 bases between them. CDR1 is SGHTA and CDR2 is FQGNSA in the germline V gene. The DNA of the CDR3 is TGTGCCAGCAGCTATGACACAACAACTAATGAAAAACTGTTTTTT. This encodes CASSYDTTTNEKLFF.

The table lists this clonotype with a few counts. V is TRBV5-1 and J is TRBJ2-1; D call uncertain. The J call may not be correct, given that the DNA end is closer to TRBJ2-7. This CDR3 is 13 amino acids long. Germline lookup yields CDR1 SGHRS and CDR2 YFSETQ. The chain's CDR3 is CASSLGMSYEQYF. CDR3 DNA sequence: TGCGCCAGCAGCTTGGGTATGTCCTACGAGCAGTACTTC.

Ten or more counts support this clonotype. The rearrangement links TRBV12-3 or TRBV12-4 to TRBJ1-4; D uncertain. This CDR3 region has 13 residues. Trimming stripped 6 bases from V and 7 bases from J, with 12 bases between. The CDR3 region is CASSPKWAEKLFF. CDR3 in DNA: TGTGCCAGCAGCCCAAAGTGGGCTGAAAAACTGTTTTTT.

In regard to this clonotype: One end of the junction fails to match germline, which may point to a read error. In DNA form, the CDR3 reads TGTGCCAGCAGGGGGATGGGGGCGTGTAGCACAGAGACCCAGTACTTT. It is translated as CASRGMGACSTETQYF. The chain employs TRBV27 and TRBJ2-3; a possible D gene is TRBD1 (6 bases). Germline CDR1 reads MNHEY; CDR2 reads SMNVEV (reference sequence). The CDR3 contains 16 residues.

A remark on this clonotype: A much larger clone differs from this one at a single base, so this may be a read error. This chain uses TRBV12-3 or TRBV12-4 with TRBJ1-2, with 8 positions matching TRBD1. J was trimmed by 0 bases and V by 5 bases; bases with no gene match: 2. The CDR3 totals 14 residues. CDR3 loop: CASSRTGTNYGYTF. CDR3 DNA sequence: TGTGCCAGCAGTCGGACAGGGACTAACTATGGCTACACCTTC.

This clonotype was seen only a few times. The CDR3 coding sequence is TGTGCCAGCAGTCCCTCGCAACAGGGTCGGGCCTACGAGCAGTACTTC. Translation gives CASSPSQQGRAYEQYF. The chain links TRBV27 to TRBJ2-7; the D gene is possibly TRBD1 (6 bases). The CDR3 spans 16 residues. Germline lookup yields CDR1 MNHEY and CDR2 SMNVEV (reference sequence). V lost 5 bases and J 2 bases, leaving 19 bases between the germline ends.

This clonotype was picked up many times. The gene calls are TRBV19 and TRBJ2-5; possibly TRBD1 or TRBD2 for D (5 bases each). The V end lost 4 bases, the J end lost 3 bases, and 9 bases lay between the germline ends. The length of the CDR3 is 13 residues. Looked up from germline, CDR1 is LNHDA and CDR2 is SQIVND (reference sequence). The CDR3 sequence: CASSTGREETQYF. As DNA, the CDR3 is TGTGCCAGTAGTACAGGGCGGGAAGAGACCCAGTACTTC.

About this clonotype: The missing conserved phenylalanine or tryptophan at the end of this CDR3 makes a read error likely. The DNA is omitted, as the CDR3 cannot be located on it reliably, and the CDR3 follows TCRdb's listing. The chain uses TRBV7-2 and TRBJ2-5; the D call of TRBD2 is as the table states it, not checked on the DNA. The CDR3 is 18 residues long, counting both termini. Germline-derived CDR1 and CDR2 are SGHTA and FQGNSA. The CDR3 sequence is CASSYAGLAGGLKETQFL.

Concerning this clonotype: The junction differs from germline at one of its ends, possibly a read error. CDR3 region: CASSFTGTSGGETGTLYF. The CDR3 coding sequence is TGTGCCAGCAGCTTCACAGGGACTAGCGGGGGGGAAACCGGTACGCTGTATTTT. V is TRBV7-2 and J is TRBJ2-3, with 16 positions matching TRBD2. This CDR3 region has 18 residues. In germline, CDR1 is SGHTA, CDR2 FQGNSA.

As concerns this clonotype: One end of the junction varies from germline; a read error may be responsible. The V and J genes are TRBV7-2 and TRBJ2-4; the match to TRBD2 covers 9 bases. Germline CDR1 is SGHTA and CDR2 is FQGNSA. This CDR3 region has 15 residues. The CDR3 reads CGSSSGGGAKDMQYF. The DNA for the CDR3 is TGTGGCAGCAGCTCTGGCGGGGGGGCCAAAGATATGCAGTACTTC.

V gene TRBV6-1 combines with J gene TRBJ1-6; D possibly corresponds to TRBD1 (6 bases). V dropped 5 bases and J dropped 9 bases, with 11 bases sitting between them. This CDR3 is 13 amino acids long. The germline V gene has CDR1 MNHNS and CDR2 SASEGT. The chain's CDR3 is CASSRGPSSPLHF. CDR3 DNA: TGTGCCAGCAGTCGGGGGCCAAGTTCACCCCTCCACTTT.

This clonotype counts as medium-sized. The genes are TRBV6-5 and TRBJ2-7, with TRBD1 matching over 10 bases. There are 15 residues in the CDR3. Germline V lookup: CDR1 MNHEY, CDR2 SVGAGI. V lost 2 bases and J lost 2; bases outside the gene matches: 3. CDR3 sequence (DNA): TGTGCCAGCAGTTACGCGGGACAGGGGACCTACGAGCAGTACTTC. Translating it yields CASSYAGQGTYEQYF.